This TCR beta chain appears in the sequencing data of a study of blood T cell repertoires in COVID-19. Overall study context: T cells, B-cell-depleted T cells, or PBMCs supplied cDNA or gDNA.

As processed by the authors: Quantification of nucleated cells was approximated via reference gene primer amplification. Method: immunoSEQ multiplex PCR; TCRdb's copy keeps in-frame clones and lacks some. That table is the source of V, J and clone size, and D and trimming were worked out from the DNA. This sample has 330,000 or so clones, with about nine tenths found just once. Seattle patient enrollment occurred during active infection, with longitudinal follow-up thereafter. CDR1 and CDR2 (germline): SGHTA, FQGTGA. The V end was cut by 5 bases, the J end by 3 bases, with 10 bases between. This CDR3 has 14 amino acids.

Input material: peripheral blood. The receptor's source is a woman aged 60 to 75 with COVID-19, enrolled during active disease. The genes are TRBV7-3 and TRBJ2-2; possible D gene TRBD1, 6 bases. The CDR3 DNA reads TGTGCCAGCAGCAAAGGACAGCACACCGGGGAGCTGTTTTTT. Amino acid sequence: CASSKGQHTGELFF.